Listed here are 17 T cell receptor beta chains from one sample, sequenced in a study of control samples from healthy donors and cancer patients. Sequencing was performed with immunoSEQ multiplex PCR; in TCRdb, only in-frame clones are kept and a portion is missing. The sample contains 150,000 to 200,000 clones, around nine tenths of which appear only once. Source material: blood. The receptors were gathered from a man younger than 40 in good health.

Regarding this clone: At the DNA level, this CDR3 is encoded by other sequences in the same sample as well. This chain uses TRBV29-1 with TRBJ1-3, with D unclear. V was trimmed by 4 bases and J by 0 bases, leaving 7 bases between them. Germline V lookup: CDR1 SQVTM, CDR2 ANQGSEA. This CDR3 is built from 13 residues. CDR3 coding DNA: TGCAGCGTTGTGGGCAGCTCTGGAAACACCATATATTTT. Its translation is CSVVGSSGNTIYF. Full variable domain (remainder filled in from reference TRBV29-1 and TRBJ1-3): SAVISQKPSRDICQRGTSLTIQCQVDSQVTMMFWYRQQPGQSLTLIATANQGSEATYESGFVIDKFPISRPNLTFSTLTVSNMSPEDSSIYLCSVVGSSGNTIYFGEGSWLTVV.

The chain combines TRBV7-9 with TRBJ1-4, with D possibly being TRBD1 (6 bases). Germline V gene data show CDR1 as SEHNR and CDR2 as FQNEAQ (reference sequence). There are 14 residues in the CDR3. V lost 3 bases and J lost 8, with 13 bases in between. For the CDR3, the DNA is TGTGCCAGCAGCTTTTCAGGGGCCAGGGAAAAACTGTTTTTT. Its translation is CASSFSGAREKLFF.

This rearrangement joins TRBV6-6 to TRBJ2-3; 7 positions agree with TRBD2. The CDR3 contains 13 residues. Germline assignment: CDR1 MNHNY and CDR2 SVGAGI (reference sequence). V lost 6 bases to trimming and J lost 7 bases; unmatched junction nucleotides: 7. CDR3 in DNA: TGTGCCAGCAGCGGGCCGGGGGGATATACGCAGTATTTT. Translated: CASSGPGGYTQYF.

V and J are TRBV12-3 or TRBV12-4 and TRBJ2-1; no definite D call. With 6 bases removed from V and 0 bases from J, the gap between germline ends came to 6 bases. The CDR3 spans 13 residues. The CDR3 region is CASSRSSYNEQFF. CDR3 DNA: TGTGCCAGCAGCCGTAGCTCCTACAATGAGCAGTTCTTC.

This chain joins TRBV2 and TRBJ2-3; 13 bases are a match to TRBD2. The CDR3 length is 16 residues. Unmatched junction bases numbered 13, after V lost 6 bases and J lost 10 bases. CDR1 SNHLY and CDR2 FYNNEI come from the germline V gene. The CDR3: CASSAPGTSGVGAQYF. In nucleotides, the CDR3 is TGTGCCAGCAGCGCCCCGGGGACTAGCGGGGTAGGTGCGCAGTATTTT.

The chain carries TRBV5-1 and TRBJ1-1; D ambiguous. This CDR3 is built from 13 residues. Germline loops: CDR1 SGHRS, CDR2 YFSETQ. V shed 7 bases and J shed 0 bases, with 10 bases lying between them. As DNA, the CDR3 is TGCGCCAGCGGCCAGAATTTGAACACTGAAGCTTTCTTT. Protein: CASGQNLNTEAFF.

The V and J genes are TRBV7-8 and TRBJ2-5, with D maybe TRBD2 (5 bases). CDR1 is SGHVS and CDR2 is FQNEAQ in the germline V gene. This CDR3 is built from 14 residues. V was pared by 5 bases and J by 9 bases, with 19 bases between. The CDR3 loop reads CASSPSLASLAQYF. As DNA, the CDR3 is TGTGCCAGCAGCCCCAGTCTAGCTAGTTTGGCCCAGTACTTC.

The DNA for the CDR3 is TGTGCCATTAGGGACGGCTCCTACGAGCAGTACTTC. This sequence encodes CAIRDGSYEQYF. The chain uses TRBV10-3 and TRBJ2-7; D could derive from TRBD1 or TRBD2 (5 bases each). This CDR3 is 12 amino acids long. Trimming stripped 9 bases from V and 0 bases from J, with 9 bases between. In germline, CDR1 is ENHRY, CDR2 SYGVKD.

The chain recombines TRBV5-6 with TRBJ2-3; perhaps D is TRBD1 or TRBD2 (5 bases each). The V end was cut by 0 bases, the J end by 4 bases, with 12 bases between. From germline, CDR1 is SGHDT and CDR2 YYEEEE. The CDR3 runs to 15 residues. The CDR3 loop reads CASSLDLRGPDTQYF. DNA of the CDR3: TGTGCCAGCAGCTTGGATCTGAGGGGCCCAGATACGCAGTATTTT.

The J gene is TRBJ2-2, the V gene TRBV29-1; 7 bases are a match to TRBD1. The germline V gene has CDR1 SQVTM and CDR2 ANQGSEA. V lost 7 bases to trimming and J lost 6 bases; unmatched junction nucleotides: 11. There are 14 residues in the CDR3. CDR3 nucleotides: TGCAGCGGGGGGCCAGGGGGATCCGCCGGGGAGCTGTTTTTT. Encoded protein: CSGGPGGSAGELFF.

In this sample, this clone turned up once. The rearrangement links TRBV28 to TRBJ2-7; 7 bases agree with TRBD1. This CDR3 comprises 12 residues. CDR1 and CDR2 from the germline V gene are MDHEN and SYDVKM. V lost 8 bases, J lost 1 base, and 2 bases stayed unmatched. The CDR3 region is CASWGQSYEQYF. For the CDR3, the DNA is TGTGCCAGCTGGGGACAGTCCTACGAGCAGTACTTC.

V and J are TRBV5-1 and TRBJ1-1; D call uncertain. Per the germline V gene, CDR1 is SGHRS and CDR2 is YFSETQ. The CDR3 has 13 residues. V lost 1 base and J 4 bases, leaving 8 bases between the germline ends. DNA of the CDR3: TGCGCCAGCAGCTTGATAAGGGCCACTGAAGCTTTCTTT. Translated, it gives CASSLIRATEAFF.

The rearrangement uses TRBV2 and TRBJ2-1; possible D gene TRBD2, 6 bases. With 7 bases removed from V and 2 bases from J, the gap between germline ends came to 9 bases. The CDR3 extends over 13 amino acids. Germline CDR1 reads SNHLY; CDR2 reads FYNNEI. The CDR3 coding sequence is TGTGCCAGCATCTCGGGAGCCTACAATGAGCAGTTCTTC. Its protein product is CASISGAYNEQFF.

The chain employs TRBV7-9 and TRBJ2-5; 12 nucleotides match TRBD2. The CDR3 extends over 16 amino acids. V lost 7 bases to trimming and J lost 3 bases; unmatched junction nucleotides: 9. Germline CDR1 reads SEHNR; CDR2 reads FQNEAQ (reference sequence). The CDR3 is CASNPGRTSGEETQYF. DNA for the CDR3: TGTGCCAGCAACCCCGGGCGGACTAGCGGGGAAGAGACCCAGTACTTC.

This clone has a single count. The genes are TRBV7-9 and TRBJ1-1, with D tentatively TRBD1 (6 bases). Germline V lookup: CDR1 SEHNR, CDR2 FQNEAQ (reference sequence). Trimming stripped 7 bases from V and 5 bases from J, with 17 bases between. This CDR3 is 14 amino acids long. This chain's CDR3 is CASTKTGYGTEAFF. The CDR3 DNA reads TGTGCCAGCACCAAAACAGGGTACGGGACTGAAGCTTTCTTT.

The chain uses TRBV19 and TRBJ1-5; D is unresolved. CDR3 length: 14 amino acids. Trimming removed 1 base at V and 6 bases at J, with 10 bases between. CDR1 is LNHDA and CDR2 is SQIVND in the germline V gene (reference sequence). The CDR3 loop reads CASSIGFWAQPQHF. CDR3 bases: TGTGCCAGTAGTATAGGATTTTGGGCTCAGCCCCAGCATTTT.

The chain uses TRBV28 and TRBJ1-6; D is uncertain. The CDR3 consists of 15 residues. Germline V lookup: CDR1 MDHEN, CDR2 SYDVKM. Trimming pared 5 bases from V and 6 bases from J, leaving 14 bases between. The CDR3 DNA follows: TGTGCCAGCAGTCCTTCCTCTGGGTCTAATTCACCCCTCCACTTT. Protein sequence: CASSPSSGSNSPLHF.